This record covers a single T cell receptor beta chain. Many counts were recorded for this clonotype. Its antigen has not been determined. It has no much larger one-base neighbor in the sample; base qualities were not kept. Sequenced using an Illumina HiSeq 2500. To make first-strand cDNA, Superscript III was used along with a set of TRAV- and TRBV-specific primers so that both the TCRalpha and TCRbeta chains were covered. TCRs were amplified with Phusion for about 21 PCR cycles, with a constant-region primer paired with the adapter attached to the V primers. Amplification of the isolated mRNA was done with the MessageAmp II aRNA Amplification Kit, which involved an approximately 16-hour in vitro transcription at 37 degrees C. mRNA for TCR sequencing was isolated with the Dynabeads mRNA DIRECT Purification Kit. Indexed Illumina adapters were added in a second approximately 25-cycle Phusion PCR, and the resulting products were purified with AMPure XP beads. Regarding the original processing steps: Custom Perl scripts were used to pool TCR sequences that encoded the same protein, to remove out-of-frame sequences, and to calculate the abundance of each clonotype. The analysis excluded TCR sequences that were supported by just one read. Shannon entropy, Gini index, clonality, richness, and the frequency of TCRs shared between repertoires were included as repertoire metrics. TCRdb reprocessing: public reads trimmed at Q25 with fastp, clones called with MiXCR, in-frame beta chains kept. Entries are consolidated by CDR3 protein sequence, retaining the most common genes and DNA. The V and J calls here are based on TCRdb, not the publication. In this sample the table shows tens of thousands of distinct CDR3 sequences, more than 25% of which occur a single time. Together, the top ten hold under 7% of the sample.

The CDR3 runs 15 amino acids, cysteine and phenylalanine included. Solely the CDR3 DNA is kept, with 45 bases framed from the first base. The germline V gene specifies SGHAT as CDR1 and FQNNGV as CDR2. V and J are truncated by 1 base and 0 bases respectively, leaving an intervening sequence of 10 bases. Read against the paper, the sample's time point label means: before trial treatment. Donors were enrolled in RACIN, a single-arm phase I dose-escalation trial in which nivolumab, ipilimumab, aspirin, low-dose cyclophosphamide and low-dose radiotherapy were combined. Patients with advanced, TIL-negative solid tumors were considered eligible. The sample belongs to a study of low-dose radiotherapy and immunotherapy resistance in tumors (dated by TCRdb to 2021 to 2024). Study-level background: Patients in Cohort 1 were given 0.5 Gy per fraction every 2 weeks, and the prescribed total PTV dose was 6.5 Gy. Intravenous cyclophosphamide at 200 mg/m2 was administered every two weeks, one day ahead of each radiation and immunotherapy administration. Cohort 2 received 1 Gy per fraction every two weeks, with a total of 13 Gy over 26 weeks. Randomization of trial participants into treatment groups was not performed. Patients took aspirin 300 mg orally once daily for four cycles, starting on cycle 1 day 1. Patients were given nivolumab as a 240 mg flat dose every two weeks and ipilimumab at 1 mg/kg every six weeks, with both drugs delivered intravenously. Eight patients were included in the translational analysis, namely three from the first dose cohort plus the first five from the second dose cohort.

This TCR was sampled from a male donor with rectosigmoid adenocarcinoma. The sequence is built from TRBV11-2 and TRBJ2-7; the D gene remains uncertain. The source material was PBMCs, sampled before treatment. The nucleotide sequence is given as TGTGCCAGCAGCTTAGGAGCAGCCCCCTCCTACGAGCAGTACTTC. Translated, it gives CASSLGAAPSYEQYF.